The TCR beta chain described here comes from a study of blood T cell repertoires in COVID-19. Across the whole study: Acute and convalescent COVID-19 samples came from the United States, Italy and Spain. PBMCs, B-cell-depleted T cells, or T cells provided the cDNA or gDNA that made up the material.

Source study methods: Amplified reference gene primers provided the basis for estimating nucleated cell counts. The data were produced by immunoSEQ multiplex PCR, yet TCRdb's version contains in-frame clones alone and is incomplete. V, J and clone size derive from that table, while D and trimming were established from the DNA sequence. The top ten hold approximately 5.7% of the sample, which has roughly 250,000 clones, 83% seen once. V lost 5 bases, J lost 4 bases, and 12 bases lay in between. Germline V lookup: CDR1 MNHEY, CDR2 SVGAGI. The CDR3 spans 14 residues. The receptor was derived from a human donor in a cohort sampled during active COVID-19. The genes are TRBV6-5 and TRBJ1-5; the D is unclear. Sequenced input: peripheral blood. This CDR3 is CASSLVPNNQPQHF. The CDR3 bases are TGTGCCAGCAGTCTCGTACCTAATAATCAGCCCCAGCATTTT.